The sequence of this TCR beta chain was determined in a study of metastatic and nonmetastatic thyroid tumors. Study as a whole: Patients with malignant and benign thyroid disease provided blood and tumor or nodule tissue, whose repertoires were compared.

Germline CDR1 reads LGHDT; CDR2 reads YNNKEL (reference sequence). The CDR3 covers 14 residues. V lost 4 bases to trimming and J lost 7 bases; unmatched junction nucleotides: 10. TCRdb re-clonotyped the PCR reads through MiXCR. The sample lists 32,000 or so clones; 20% were seen once. The entire patient cohort was treatment-naive prior to thyroid surgery. This chain uses TRBV3-1 with TRBJ2-7; 7 bases map to TRBD1. This clonotype was obtained from a female donor with papillary thyroid cancer or a benign thyroid nodule (not recorded which). Some clones in this sample may be carry-over from other donors' samples. Sequencing was performed on blood. CDR3 region: CASSRDRSLGEQYF. CDR3 DNA: TGTGCCAGCAGCCGGGACAGATCTTTGGGGGAGCAGTACTTC.